This T cell receptor beta chain was sequenced for a study of cytomegalovirus exposure and HLA in healthy donors. The PCR employed 60 Vbeta primers together with 13 Jbeta primers. Measured with immunoSEQ multiplex PCR; TCRdb has only the in-frame clones, and not every one. The table shows under 200,000 clones, with about 80% occurring only once. Deletions cut 1 base from V and 4 bases from J, with 8 bases between. Germline V gene data show CDR1 as GTSNPN and CDR2 as SVGIG (reference sequence). CDR3 length: 12 residues. V is TRBV30 and J is TRBJ2-7; no definite D call. The sequence derives from a woman in her forties or fifties in good health and CMV-seropositive. The sample consisted of PBMCs. The CDR3: CAWSGSRYEQYF. The CDR3 DNA reads as TGTGCCTGGAGTGGGTCGCGGTACGAGCAGTACTTC.